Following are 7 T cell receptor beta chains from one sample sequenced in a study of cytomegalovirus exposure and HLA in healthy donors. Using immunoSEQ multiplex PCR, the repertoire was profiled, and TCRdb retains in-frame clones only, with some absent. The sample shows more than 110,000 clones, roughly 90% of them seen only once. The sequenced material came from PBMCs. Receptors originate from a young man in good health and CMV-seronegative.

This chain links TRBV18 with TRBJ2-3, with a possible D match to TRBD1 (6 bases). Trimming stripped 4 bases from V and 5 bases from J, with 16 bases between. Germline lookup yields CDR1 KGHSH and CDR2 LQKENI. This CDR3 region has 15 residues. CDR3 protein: CASSLSQGQLDTQYF. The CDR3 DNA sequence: TGTGCCAGCTCACTATCACAGGGTCAATTAGATACGCAGTATTTT.

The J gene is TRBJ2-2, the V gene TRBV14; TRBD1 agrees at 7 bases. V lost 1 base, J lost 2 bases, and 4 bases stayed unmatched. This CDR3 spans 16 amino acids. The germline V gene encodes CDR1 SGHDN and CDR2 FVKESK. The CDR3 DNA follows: TGTGCCAGCAGCCAAGTGGGACAGCCAAACACCGGGGAGCTGTTTTTT. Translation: CASSQVGQPNTGELFF.

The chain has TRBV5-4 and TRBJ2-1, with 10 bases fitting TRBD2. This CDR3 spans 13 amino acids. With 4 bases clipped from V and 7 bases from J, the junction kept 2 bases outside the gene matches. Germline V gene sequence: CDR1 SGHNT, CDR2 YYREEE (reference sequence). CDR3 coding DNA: TGTGCCAGCAGCCTAGCGGGAGATAATGAGCAGTTCTTC. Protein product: CASSLAGDNEQFF.

The DNA for the CDR3 is TGCAGTGCTAGAGATTACTACCGGCCTTACTTC. Its translation is CSARDYYRPYF. The chain couples TRBV20-1 to TRBJ2-7; D call uncertain. The CDR3 sequence is 11 residues long. Germline CDR1 reads DFQATT; CDR2 reads SNEGSKA (reference sequence). Trimming left V 0 bases short and J 13 bases short, with 13 bases between.

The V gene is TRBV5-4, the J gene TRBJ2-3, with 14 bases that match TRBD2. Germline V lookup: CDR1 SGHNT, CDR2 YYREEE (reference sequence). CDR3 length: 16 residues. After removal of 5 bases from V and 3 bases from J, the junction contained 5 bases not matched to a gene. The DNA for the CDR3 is TGTGCCAGCAGTAAGGGACTAGCGGGAGCAACAGATACGCAGTATTTT. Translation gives CASSKGLAGATDTQYF.

CDR3 in DNA: TGTGCCAGCAACTTGTCAGGGGGAGACGGCACTGAAGCTTTCTTT. It is translated as CASNLSGGDGTEAFF. The rearrangement joins TRBV2 to TRBJ1-1; TRBD1 matches 7 bases. Trimming cost V 7 bases and J 4 bases; bases outside gene matches: 12. The germline gives CDR1 SNHLY, CDR2 FYNNEI. The CDR3 has 15 residues.

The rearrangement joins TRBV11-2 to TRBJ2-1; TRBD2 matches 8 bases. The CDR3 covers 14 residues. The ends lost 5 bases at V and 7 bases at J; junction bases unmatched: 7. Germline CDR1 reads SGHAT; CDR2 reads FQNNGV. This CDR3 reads CASSPSGSRNEQFF. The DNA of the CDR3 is TGTGCCAGCAGCCCCAGCGGGAGCCGGAATGAGCAGTTCTTC.